In its sample, the clone carrying this TCR beta chain was seen many times. As it was prepared, the TCRbeta library received unique molecular identifiers. TCRdb independently ran MiXCR on the PCR reads; one entry per CDR3 protein. Of about 400,000 distinct CDR3 sequences in the sample, approximately 12% were seen once. This specimen belongs to a study of T-cell reconstitution after alpha-beta-depleted transplantation in children. The sequencing used PBMCs, collected from the stem cell graft. The TCR comes from a human donor who donated a stem cell graft to a child with Fanconi anemia.

CDR3 nucleotides: TGCAGCGTTGAAGGATTGGTGGGGACAGCCATCTACAATGAGCAGTTCTTC. It encodes CSVEGLVGTAIYNEQFF. V is TRBV29-1 and J is TRBJ2-1; 7 bases are a match to TRBD1. Germline V gene sequence: CDR1 SQVTM, CDR2 ANQGSEA. The CDR3 is made up of 17 amino acids. V lost 1 base and J lost 3; bases outside the gene matches: 12.